These 15 T cell receptor beta chains share one sample of origin, sequenced in a study of cytomegalovirus exposure and HLA in healthy donors. A multiplex PCR was run with 60 Vbeta primers and 13 Jbeta primers. This table comes from immunoSEQ multiplex PCR, and its TCRdb copy is limited to in-frame clones, with some not included. The sample carries just under 95,000 clones, about 84% recorded once. Sequenced material: PBMCs. The receptors derive from a girl aged 2-10 years in good health and CMV-seropositive.

The rearrangement links TRBV7-9 to TRBJ1-1; D remains ambiguous. V dropped 4 bases and J dropped 0 bases, with 3 bases sitting between them. This CDR3 region has 12 residues. Germline-derived CDR1 and CDR2 are SEHNR and FQNEAQ (reference sequence). The CDR3 is CASSSVNTEAFF. DNA for the CDR3: TGTGCCAGCAGCTCGGTGAACACTGAAGCTTTCTTT.

The chain employs TRBV5-1 and TRBJ2-1; 7 nucleotides agree with TRBD1. There are 15 residues in the CDR3. Germline CDR1 and CDR2: SGHRS and YFSETQ. The ends lost 4 bases at V and 6 bases at J; junction bases unmatched: 10. The CDR3 sequence: CASSPLAGQANEQFF. CDR3 bases: TGCGCCAGCAGCCCGCTTGCCGGACAGGCCAATGAGCAGTTCTTC. The variable domain in full, completed from reference TRBV5-1 and TRBJ2-1, reads KAGVTQTPRYLIKTRGQQVTLSCSPISGHRSVSWYQQTPGQGLQFLFEYFSETQRNKGNFPGRFSGRQFSNSRSEMNVSTLELGDSALYLCASSPLAGQANEQFFGPGTRLTVL.

The CDR3 protein is CASSQGVSTVQETQYF. CDR3 bases: TGCGCCAGCAGCCAAGGCGTTTCGACAGTCCAAGAGACCCAGTACTTC. The rearrangement joins TRBV5-1 to TRBJ2-5; tentative D call: TRBD1 (5 bases). Between the trimmed V and J ends, which lost 4 bases and 1 base, there was a span of 17 bases. This CDR3 region has 16 residues. CDR1 is SGHRS and CDR2 is YFSETQ in the germline V gene.

The chain carries TRBV7-2 and TRBJ1-2, with D perhaps matching TRBD1 (6 bases). Between the trimmed V and J ends, which lost 5 bases and 4 bases, there was a span of 20 bases. CDR1 SGHTA and CDR2 FQGNSA come from the germline V gene. This CDR3 is 16 amino acids long. The CDR3 protein is CASSPGGRGFGYGYTF. CDR3 nucleotide sequence: TGTGCCAGCAGCCCGGGAGGCAGGGGATTTGGCTATGGCTACACCTTC.

Details on this clone: Germline and junction disagree at one end, which may indicate a read error. V is TRBV7-9 and J is TRBJ1-1; D remains ambiguous. The CDR3 sequence is 13 residues long. Looked up from germline, CDR1 is SEHNR and CDR2 is FQNEAQ (reference sequence). CDR3 DNA: TGTTCCAGCAGCTTATTAGGCGGGATTGAAGCTTTCTTT. Translated, it gives CSSSLLGGIEAFF.

The CDR3 DNA sequence: TGTGCCAGCAGTTCCCAGGGGGCTAAGGGGTATGGCTACACCTTC. Protein product: CASSSQGAKGYGYTF. This chain uses TRBV27 with TRBJ1-2, with TRBD1 matching 8 bases. The CDR3 sequence is 15 residues long. In germline, CDR1 is MNHEY, CDR2 SMNVEV (reference sequence). V was pared by 4 bases and J by 5 bases, with 9 bases of the junction left unmatched.

In this sample, this clone turned up a few times. The rearrangement uses TRBV28 and TRBJ1-1; TRBD1 is a possible D gene (5 bases). Trimming removed 2 bases at V and 5 bases at J, with 18 bases between. Germline assignment: CDR1 MDHEN and CDR2 SYDVKM. CDR3 size: 16 residues. The CDR3 DNA is TGTGCCAGCAGTTTAGGGCCCAAAGGGGCTGAAACTGAAGCTTTCTTT. Its translation: CASSLGPKGAETEAFF.

The V gene is TRBV9, the J gene TRBJ1-3, with 7 bases lining up with TRBD1. Germline V gene lookup returns CDR1 SGDLS and CDR2 YYNGEE. This CDR3 region has 15 residues. After removal of 4 bases from V and 0 bases from J, the junction contained 4 bases not matched to a gene. CDR3 nucleotide sequence: TGTGCCAGCAGCCCCCGGACAGGCTCTGGAAACACCATATATTTT. Protein: CASSPRTGSGNTIYF.

The chain uses TRBV10-1 and TRBJ2-7; TRBD1 aligns across 7 bases. After removal of 5 bases from V and 5 bases from J, the junction contained 9 bases not matched to a gene. CDR3 length: 14 residues. The germline CDR1 and CDR2 sequences are WNHNN and SYGVQD (reference sequence). As DNA, the CDR3 is TGCGCCAGCAGTCGGGACAGCTCCGCGGACGAGCAGTACTTC. Its translation: CASSRDSSADEQYF.

This clone was recorded only once. CDR3 coding DNA: TGTGCCAGCAGCTTAAGACAGGAGTGGTCTGAAGCTTTCTTT. As protein: CASSLRQEWSEAFF. The chain employs TRBV7-9 and TRBJ1-1; possibly TRBD1 for D (6 bases). V dropped 2 bases and J dropped 6 bases, with 13 bases sitting between them. The CDR3 covers 14 residues. Germline CDR1 and CDR2: SEHNR and FQNEAQ (reference sequence).

The rearrangement joins TRBV6-6 to TRBJ2-7, with D maybe TRBD1 (6 bases). This CDR3 is 14 amino acids long. Looked up from germline, CDR1 is MNHNY and CDR2 is SVGAGI (reference sequence). V dropped 4 bases and J dropped 3 bases, with 13 bases sitting between them. In DNA, the CDR3 is TGTGCCAGCAGTTTGGACAGTAACCTCTACGAGCAGTACTTC. Amino acids: CASSLDSNLYEQYF.

The chain couples TRBV30 to TRBJ1-3, with unresolved D. The germline V and J ends were trimmed by 0 bases and 4 bases, with 4 bases remaining between them. The CDR3 spans 12 residues. The germline CDR1 and CDR2 sequences are GTSNPN and SVGIG (reference sequence). CDR3 in amino acids: CAWSVSGNTIYF. In DNA, the CDR3 is TGTGCCTGGAGTGTGTCAGGAAACACCATATATTTT.

The chain couples TRBV19 to TRBJ1-1; 8 nucleotides align to TRBD1. Germline V gene data show CDR1 as LNHDA and CDR2 as SQIVND (reference sequence). This CDR3 is 13 amino acids long. Unmatched junction bases numbered 5, after V lost 3 bases and J lost 8 bases. DNA for the CDR3: TGTGCCAGTAGTATCTTTACAGGGGGAGAAGCTTTCTTT. This translates into CASSIFTGGEAFF.

The chain uses TRBV4-2 and TRBJ2-7; D might be TRBD2 (5 bases). Between the trimmed V and J ends, which lost 0 bases and 8 bases, there was a span of 17 bases. Germline CDR1 LGHNA, CDR2 YNFKEQ. The CDR3 runs to 15 residues. CDR3 in DNA: TGTGCCAGCAGCCAAGAAGTGAGGGCTCCCGTGCAGCAGTACTTC. It encodes CASSQEVRAPVQQYF.

V gene TRBV27 combines with J gene TRBJ1-5; 10 bases map to TRBD1. V was clipped by 4 bases and J by 11 bases; unmatched bases: 11. Germline V CDR1 and CDR2: MNHEY, SMNVEV (reference sequence). The CDR3 is 15 amino acids. Written as DNA, the CDR3 is TGTGCCAGCAGTTCCATGCCGGGACAGGGGTTATCCCAGCATTTT. Translation: CASSSMPGQGLSQHF.